The 8 T cell receptor beta chains presented below share a single source sample, sequenced in a study of cytomegalovirus exposure and HLA in healthy donors. The PCR employed 60 Vbeta primers together with 13 Jbeta primers. Profiling relied on immunoSEQ multiplex PCR, and the TCRdb table lists in-frame clones only, not all of them. The profile shows about 160,000 clones, around four fifths of them singletons. Sequencing used PBMCs. These TCRs come from a man aged 18 to 29 in good health and CMV-seronegative.

The rearrangement joins TRBV5-1 to TRBJ2-3, with TRBD2 matching over 14 bases. Losses at the gene ends were 4 bases for V and 1 base for J; bases not matched to a gene: 11. The CDR3 covers 19 residues. The germline V gene encodes CDR1 SGHRS and CDR2 YFSETQ. The chain's CDR3 is CASSPGLAGGLYRTDTQYF. For the CDR3, the DNA is TGCGCCAGCAGCCCCGGACTAGCGGGAGGCCTCTACCGCACAGATACGCAGTATTTT.

The chain recombines TRBV19 with TRBJ1-1, with D possibly TRBD1 on 6 matching bases. The CDR3 has 15 amino acids. Germline loops: CDR1 LNHDA, CDR2 SQIVND (reference sequence). Between the trimmed V and J ends, which lost 6 bases and 2 bases, there was a span of 16 bases. The CDR3 loop reads CASSLPGTSNTEAFF. The CDR3 DNA follows: TGTGCCAGTAGCCTTCCCGGGACATCAAACACTGAAGCTTTCTTT.

This clone was picked up one time. The gene calls are TRBV28 and TRBJ1-1; no clear D. V dropped 7 bases and J dropped 0 bases, with 9 bases sitting between them. Germline CDR1 and CDR2: MDHEN and SYDVKM. This CDR3 has 13 amino acids. The CDR3 is CASMSTLNTEAFF. The CDR3 DNA reads as TGTGCCAGCATGTCAACTTTGAACACTGAAGCTTTCTTT.

V and J are TRBV28 and TRBJ2-6; 8 bases fit TRBD1. In germline, CDR1 is MDHEN, CDR2 SYDVKM. CDR3 length: 19 amino acids. Losses at the gene ends were 4 bases for V and 0 bases for J; bases not matched to a gene: 11. The CDR3 bases are TGTGCCAGCAGTTACCACACCGGGGACAGGAGCTCTGGGGCCAACGTCCTGACTTTC. It yields the protein CASSYHTGDRSSGANVLTF.

This chain connects TRBV7-2 to TRBJ1-2, with 8 bases aligning to TRBD1. V dropped 5 bases and J dropped 5; count of bases not matched to a gene: 7. Germline-derived CDR1 and CDR2 are SGHTA and FQGNSA. The CDR3 runs 14 residues. The CDR3 reads CASSPQGAGYGYTF. CDR3 DNA: TGTGCCAGCAGCCCTCAGGGGGCTGGGTATGGCTACACCTTC.

The rearrangement joins TRBV6-6 to TRBJ2-7; TRBD1 might be the D (5 bases). This CDR3 region has 14 residues. Germline values: CDR1 MNHNY, CDR2 SVGAGI (reference sequence). V lost 3 bases and J lost 3, with 12 bases in between. The CDR3 nucleotides read TGTGCCAGCAGTTATTACGCCCAGGGCTACGAGCAGTACTTC. This gives the protein CASSYYAQGYEQYF.

This chain joins TRBV28 and TRBJ2-1; TRBD1 is a possible D gene (6 bases). V lost 6 bases, J lost 6 bases, and 15 bases lay in between. This CDR3 is built from 14 residues. Looked up from germline, CDR1 is MDHEN and CDR2 is SYDVKM. The CDR3 loop is CASSPYREFNEQFF. The DNA for the CDR3 is TGTGCCAGCAGCCCCTACAGGGAATTCAATGAGCAGTTCTTC.

The chain recombines TRBV5-1 with TRBJ1-1; 7 bases align to TRBD1. The germline V gene has CDR1 SGHRS and CDR2 YFSETQ. The CDR3 covers 15 residues. J gave up 2 bases and V 3 bases, and 7 bases lay outside the gene matches. In nucleotides, the CDR3 is TGCGCCAGCAGCTCACCACAGGGGCTAAACACTGAAGCTTTCTTT. Protein: CASSSPQGLNTEAFF.